This T cell receptor beta chain was profiled in a study of T cells after yellow fever vaccination. The study's findings and limits: Though weaker, the secondary response peaked faster, on day 5 versus 15. It was a small share of clonotypes that appeared in both CD4 and CD8 compartments.

One entry per CDR3 protein, called by TCRdb with MiXCR from the 5' RACE reads. Here the sample spans hundreds of thousands of distinct CDR3 sequences, roughly 14% being singletons. Comments on this clonotype: Antigen unknown.

Germline V lookup: CDR1 SGHTA, CDR2 FQGNSA. V lost 7 bases, J lost 2 bases, and 14 bases lay in between. This CDR3 spans 15 amino acids. The source material was PBMCs, sampled on the day of the yellow fever booster vaccination. The receptor's source is a man aged 30 to 39 who received the YFV17D yellow fever vaccine. V gene TRBV7-2 combines with J gene TRBJ2-2; D call uncertain. The CDR3 protein is CASTEVSGNTGELFF. The DNA for the CDR3 is TGTGCCAGCACCGAAGTCAGTGGTAACACCGGGGAGCTGTTTTTT. The variable domain in full, completed from reference TRBV7-2 and TRBJ2-2, reads GAGVSQSPSNKVTEKGKDVELRCDPISGHTALYWYRQSLGQGLEFLIYFQGNSAPDKSGLPSDRFSAERTGGSVSTLTIQRTQQEDSAVYLCASTEVSGNTGELFFGEGSRLTVL.